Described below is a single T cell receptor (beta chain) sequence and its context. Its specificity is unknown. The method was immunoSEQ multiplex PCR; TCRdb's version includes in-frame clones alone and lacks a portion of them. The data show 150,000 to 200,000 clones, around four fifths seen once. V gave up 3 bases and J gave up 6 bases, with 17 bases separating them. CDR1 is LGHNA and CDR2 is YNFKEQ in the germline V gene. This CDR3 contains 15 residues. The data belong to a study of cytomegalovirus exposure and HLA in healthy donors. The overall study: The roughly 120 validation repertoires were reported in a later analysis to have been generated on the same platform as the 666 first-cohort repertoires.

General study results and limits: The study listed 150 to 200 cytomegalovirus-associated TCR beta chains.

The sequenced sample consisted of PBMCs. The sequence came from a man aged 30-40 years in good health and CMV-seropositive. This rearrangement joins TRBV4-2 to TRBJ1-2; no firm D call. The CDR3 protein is CASSHRPVPVDGYTF. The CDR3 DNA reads TGTGCCAGCAGCCACCGCCCGGTCCCTGTGGATGGCTACACCTTC.